This entry is about one T cell receptor beta chain. This entry comes from a study of human T cells and chemical hapten exposure. Time point of the sample: patch test 1, 2 weeks after DPC sensitization. The treatment is: therapeutic diphenylcyclopropenone sensitization with weekly scalp DPC. Patients had alopecia, were aged 18 to 70, and were not pregnant. Original processing methods: Between about 23,224 and 700,000 TCRs appeared in each sample, and the median stood at 95,638. Each CDR3 protein is one row after TCRdb ran MiXCR on the RACE reads. It is TCRdb's table, rather than the study itself, that gives the V and J calls and clone size. The data show fewer than 500,000 distinct CDR3 sequences, roughly 5% seen once. The origin of this receptor is a woman aged 45 to 65 with alopecia areata. Some clones in this sample may be carry-over from other donors' samples. The sequenced sample was whole blood, obtained in connection with sensitization to the hapten diphenylcyclopropenone (DPC).

The CDR3 spells CASSLAGENIQYF. The CDR3 nucleotides read TGCGCCAGCAGCTTGGCGGGAGAAAACATTCAGTACTTC. The V and J genes are TRBV5-1 and TRBJ2-4, with D possibly TRBD2 on 6 matching bases. The CDR3 length is 13 residues. Germline assignment: CDR1 SGHRS and CDR2 YFSETQ. Trimming shortened V by 0 bases and J by 5 bases, and 6 bases separated the two germline ends.